This T cell receptor (beta chain) was profiled in a study of human T cells and chemical hapten exposure. Overall study findings and caveats: Once DPC sensitization occurred, TCRs above 1 in 1000 frequency showed no change.

TCRdb re-derived calls from the RACE reads in MiXCR, one entry per CDR3 protein. The data contain about 68,000 distinct CDR3 sequences, roughly 9.8% of them seen just once; the ten biggest clones take up about 5.2%. Comments on this clonotype: Its specificity is not known.

Stated time point: pre-sensitization, week 0. The sample's treatment: therapeutic diphenylcyclopropenone sensitization with weekly scalp DPC. Ahead of applying each patch test, blood was sampled. V lost 4 bases, J lost 5 bases, and 13 bases stayed unmatched. The germline V gene encodes CDR1 SGHRS and CDR2 YFSETQ. This CDR3 is built from 18 residues. The source was whole blood, collected in connection with sensitization to the hapten diphenylcyclopropenone (DPC). The sequence came from a woman aged 45-60 years with alopecia areata. Some clones in this sample may be carry-over from other donors' samples. This chain connects TRBV5-1 to TRBJ2-1; 12 positions agree with TRBD2. The CDR3 here is CASSPDARLAGVNNEQFF. DNA for the CDR3: TGCGCCAGCAGCCCAGATGCGCGACTAGCGGGGGTTAACAATGAGCAGTTCTTC.